This paragraph reports one T cell receptor beta chain. V trimming: 6 bases; J trimming: 3 bases; junction bases outside the gene matches: 9. The CDR3 runs to 15 residues. Adaptor-ligated barcode primers were used to amplify TRBV12-4/TRBJ1-2 clonotypes. TCRdb reanalysed the multiplex PCR reads using MiXCR and keeps one entry per CDR3 protein. Of 550 to 800 distinct CDR3 sequences in the sample, 35% were seen once. This clonotype was sampled from a female donor with breast cancer. Sequencing used memory CD4+ T cells sorted from blood. This sample's subset: memory CD4+ T cells, CD4+CD45RO+CD25-. The rearrangement links TRBV12-3 or TRBV12-4 to TRBJ1-2, with 8 bases aligning to TRBD1. CDR3 nucleotides: TGTGCCAGCAGCCCTGACAGGGGACGGTACTATGGCTACACCTTC. Translation: CASSPDRGRYYGYTF.